The clone carrying this T cell receptor gamma chain has at least ten counts. Its matching antigen is unknown. A far larger clone is one base from this, pointing to a likely read error. This sample includes further DNA sequences coding for the same CDR3. This record comes from a study of γδ T cells in repeated Plasmodium falciparum infection. In the study overall: Timepoints: baseline, immediately before selected infections, and 21 days after every infection. Whole-study findings and limits: Vgamma9/Vdelta2+ repertoires stayed stably polyclonal over time and infection.

Bulk repertoires came from Vgamma9/Vdelta2+ or Vdelta2-negative gammadelta T cells flow-sorted from PBMC. Per germline, CDR1 GITISATS and CDR2 ISYDGTV (reference sequence). The length of the CDR3 is 11 residues. With CATT, TCRdb re-called clones from the multiplex PCR reads. The table includes some 32,000 gamma-chain clones, over 1.3% detected once. This sequence joins TRGV9 and TRGJ1 or TRGJ2. The sample comprised gamma-delta T cells from blood. The receptor was isolated from a pool of human donors (malaria-infected and uninfected, not separated). In DNA form, the CDR3 reads TGTGCCCTGTGGATCCATCATAAGAAACTCTTT. This sequence encodes CALWIHHKKLF.